This T cell receptor beta chain stems from a study of shared clonotypes between healthy human individuals (TCRdb year 2020). Background for the entire study: The cohort included a few men and two women between 18 and 49 years of age. For each donor, CD4 naive and CD4 memory were each given three plates, CD8 naive was given two plates, and CD8 memory was given one plate. The study deeply sequenced blood TCR repertoires of 5 or 6 healthy adults to estimate repertoire size and the extent of clonotype sharing between individuals. To increase sequencing depth and limit assay-specific biases, different laboratories used diverse techniques to prepare libraries and sequence TCR repertoires. Leukapheresis yielded between about 0.94 and 9 billion PBMCs per donor. General study outcomes and caveats: Only blood was sampled, and tissue TCR repertoires likely differ from those in blood. Because the study included only a small number of donors, the genetic and exposure-history diversity represented was limited. Estimated clonotype richness was generally larger for naive than for memory subsets. Compared with non-shared clonotypes, the clonotypes found in all four sorted-subset donors had higher generation probabilities. Rarefaction of sorted-subset datasets indicated incomplete sequencing despite the large sequencing depth. Pairwise subsampling indicated that sequencing depth was expected to affect the degree of clonotype sharing among donors. Across a handful of donors, about 5.2% of naive CD4, roughly 3.5% of naive CD8, under 2.5% of memory CD4, and under 0.45% of memory CD8 clonotypes were shared.

Using the deep immunoSEQ assay, multiplex PCR amplified TCR CDR3 regions from genomic DNA. Genomic DNA extracted from each cell subset was distributed evenly over all wells of several immunoSEQ 96-well plates, and each plate served as one replicate. Each replicate PCR for sorted subsets received approximately 220 ng genomic DNA, equal to roughly 30,000 T cell genomes. Purified libraries were quantified with a Qubit 3.0 fluorometer, sized on a Bioanalyzer 2100, and re-quantified with the KAPA Library Quantification kit. A separate single-read 150-cycle Illumina NextSeq 550 flow cell was used to sequence each immunoSEQ 96-well plate. Per the authors' processing: The immunoSEQ output contained only junctional sequences without quality scores, so filtering could not match that applied to full-length reads. Sequences were annotated with PyIR, a Python wrapper for IgBLAST v1.9, and V/J genes and CDR3 were assigned using IMGT germline references. Reads were filtered out if the reads had weak V/J assignments (E-value above 1e-6), no CDR3, stop codons, out-of-frame junctions, or ambiguous translated residues. V3J clonotypes were defined as sequences sharing the same inferred V gene, J gene, and CDR3 amino acid sequence. Percentage overlap between repertoires was calculated by dividing the number of shared unique clonotypes by the size of the smaller repertoire. Repertoire richness was assessed with RTK rarefaction, the Chao1 estimator, and Recon v2.1 estimates of unobserved clonotypes. For all TCRbeta clonotypes obtained by the gDNA method from several donors, generation probabilities were computed with OLGA. Not all clones reach the TCRdb copy of this immuneACCESS table, which keeps in-frame sequences only. Checked studies attribute under half of the gap to unresolved V genes and leave the rest unexplained. The DNA gave D and trimming, while V, J and clone size come from that table. The sample data list hundreds of thousands of clones, and around 72% of these were observed just once. The top ten hold 1.5% to 2% of the sample.

Healthy HIV-negative adults with no recently reported acute infections or vaccinations were included as donors. Only Caucasian adults living in Nashville, Tennessee, USA were represented among the donors. Magnetic negative selection was used to enrich CD4+ T cells, after which naive cells were positively selected on CD45RA and the negative fraction became the memory subset. Blood was collected by leukapheresis, and PBMCs were isolated by Ficoll-Histopaque density gradient centrifugation and then cryopreserved in liquid nitrogen vapor phase. Analytical flow cytometry was used to check the purity and quantity of every magnetically sorted T cell population. From each sorted fraction, genomic DNA was isolated and quantified by UV absorbance on a Nanodrop 2000c. Concerning this clone: Its antigen remains undetermined. It has no much larger one-base neighbor in the sample; base qualities were not kept.

Taken from the germline V gene, the CDR1 and CDR2 loops are KGHSH and LQKENI. The CDR3 runs 16 amino acids, cysteine and phenylalanine included. The DNA shown is the 48-base CDR3, in frame from base 1. V loses 3 bases of germline sequence and J loses 1 base, and the interval between the two ends is 15 bases. The receptor's source is a woman aged 30 to 39 in good health. The sequenced sample was memory CD4+ T cells sorted from blood. The cell subset or site tag for this specimen amounts to: CD45RA-negative fraction. The sequence joins TRBV18 to TRBJ1-1; TRBD1 is possibly the D segment (5 matching bases). The DNA sequence is TGTGCCAGCTCACCCAGTATGGCAGGGAGGAACACTGAAGCTTTCTTT. This sequence encodes CASSPSMAGRNTEAFF.